The source of this TCR beta chain is a study of Ad26.COV2.S vaccination and SARS-CoV-2 variants. Study results and limitations: Individuals receiving vaccine had higher spike-specific TCR breadth than placebo recipients did. Substantial breadth was reported for post-vaccination spike-specific CD8+ and CD4+ T cells. Vaccinees and placebo recipients showed similar non-spike TCR breadth.

CDR3 length: 16 residues. CDR1 is KGHDR and CDR2 is SFDVKD in the germline V gene. The germline V and J ends were trimmed by 4 bases and 7 bases, with 18 bases remaining between them. Noted treatment: roughly 20 received Ad26.COV2.S at low or high dose, single or two shots; roughly 5 received placebo; per-sample allocation not given. Sampling took place 63 days after the first vaccine or placebo injection. Wuhan-strain spike was delivered by a replication-incompetent Ad26 vector. A note on this clone: No antigen is known for it.

The assay was immunoSEQ multiplex PCR, and TCRdb's table has in-frame clones only and misses some. The sample consists of about 350,000 clones, roughly 84% of them appearing once. The V and J genes are TRBV24-1 and TRBJ2-2; a possible D gene is TRBD1 (6 bases). The clonotype was recovered from a person aged 18 to 59 who received the Ad26.COV2.S COVID-19 vaccine or a placebo. Material: peripheral blood, obtained in a trial of Ad26.COV2.S vaccine versus placebo. The CDR3 bases are TGTGCCACCAGTGACTTCAGGGGTCCCTTCCACGGGGAGCTGTTTTTT. It yields the protein CATSDFRGPFHGELFF.